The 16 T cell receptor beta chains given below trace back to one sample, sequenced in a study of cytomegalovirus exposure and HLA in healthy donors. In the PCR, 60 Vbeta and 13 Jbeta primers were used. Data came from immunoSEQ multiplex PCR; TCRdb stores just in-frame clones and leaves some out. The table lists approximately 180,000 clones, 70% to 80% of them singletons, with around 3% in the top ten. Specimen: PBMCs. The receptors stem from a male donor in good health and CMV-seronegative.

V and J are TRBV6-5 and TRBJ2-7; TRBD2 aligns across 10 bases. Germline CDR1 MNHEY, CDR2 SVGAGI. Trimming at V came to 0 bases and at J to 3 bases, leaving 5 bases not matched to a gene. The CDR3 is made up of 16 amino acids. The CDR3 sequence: CASSYSGLAEHYEQYF. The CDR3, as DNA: TGTGCCAGCAGTTACTCTGGACTAGCGGAGCACTACGAGCAGTACTTC.

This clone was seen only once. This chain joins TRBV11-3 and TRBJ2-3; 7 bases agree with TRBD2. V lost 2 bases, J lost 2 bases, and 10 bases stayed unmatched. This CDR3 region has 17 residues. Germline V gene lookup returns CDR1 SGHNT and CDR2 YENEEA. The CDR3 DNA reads TGTGCCAGCAGCTTATATCCCAGCGGGGAAAACACAGATACGCAGTATTTT. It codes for CASSLYPSGENTDTQYF. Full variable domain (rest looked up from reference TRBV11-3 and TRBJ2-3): EAGVVQSPRYKIIEKKQPVAFWCNPISGHNTLYWYLQNLGQGPELLIRYENEEAVDDSQLPKDRFSAERLKGVDSTLKIQPAELGDSAVYLCASSLYPSGENTDTQYFGPGTRLTVL.

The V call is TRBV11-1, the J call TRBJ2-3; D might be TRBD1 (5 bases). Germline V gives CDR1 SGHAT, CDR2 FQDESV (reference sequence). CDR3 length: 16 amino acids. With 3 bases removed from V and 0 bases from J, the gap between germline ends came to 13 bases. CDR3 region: CASSFEGAISTDTQYF. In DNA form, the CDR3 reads TGTGCCAGCAGCTTTGAAGGGGCGATTAGCACAGATACGCAGTATTTT. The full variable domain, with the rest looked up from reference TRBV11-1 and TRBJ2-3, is EAEVAQSPRYKITEKSQAVAFWCDPISGHATLYWYRQILGQGPELLVQFQDESVVDDSQLPKDRFSAERLKGVDSTLKIQPAELGDSAMYLCASSFEGAISTDTQYFGPGTRLTVL.

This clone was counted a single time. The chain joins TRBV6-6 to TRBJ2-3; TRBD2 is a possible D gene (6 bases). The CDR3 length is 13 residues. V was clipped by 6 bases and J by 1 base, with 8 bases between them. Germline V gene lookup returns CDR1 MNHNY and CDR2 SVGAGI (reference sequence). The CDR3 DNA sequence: TGTGCCAGCAGAGGAGGGGGCACAGATACGCAGTATTTT. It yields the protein CASRGGGTDTQYF.

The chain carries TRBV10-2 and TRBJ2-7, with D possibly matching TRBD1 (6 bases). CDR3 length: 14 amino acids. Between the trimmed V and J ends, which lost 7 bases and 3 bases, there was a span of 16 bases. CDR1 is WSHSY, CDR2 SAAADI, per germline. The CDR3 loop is CASTIGGFNYEQYF. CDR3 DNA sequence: TGCGCCAGCACCATAGGGGGATTCAACTACGAGCAGTACTTC.

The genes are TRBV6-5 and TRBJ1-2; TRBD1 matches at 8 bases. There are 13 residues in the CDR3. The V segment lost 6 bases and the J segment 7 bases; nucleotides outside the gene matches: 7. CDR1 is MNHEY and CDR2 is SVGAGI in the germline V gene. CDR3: CASSLGQGSGYTF. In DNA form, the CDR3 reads TGTGCCAGCAGCCTAGGACAGGGAAGTGGCTACACCTTC.

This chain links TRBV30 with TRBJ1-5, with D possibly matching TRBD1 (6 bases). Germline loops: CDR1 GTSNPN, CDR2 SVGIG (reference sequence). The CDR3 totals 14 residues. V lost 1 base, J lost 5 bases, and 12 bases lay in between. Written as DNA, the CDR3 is TGTGCCTGGAGTGACGACAGGCGAGATCAGCCCCAGCATTTT. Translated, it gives CAWSDDRRDQPQHF.

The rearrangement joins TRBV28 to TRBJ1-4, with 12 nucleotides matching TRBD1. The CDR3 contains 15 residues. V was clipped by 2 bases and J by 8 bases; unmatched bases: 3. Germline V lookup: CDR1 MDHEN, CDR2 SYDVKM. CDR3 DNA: TGTGCCAGCAGTTTAGGGACAGGGGGCCAAGAAAAACTGTTTTTT. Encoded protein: CASSLGTGGQEKLFF. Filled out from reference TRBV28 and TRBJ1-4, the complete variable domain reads DVKVTQSSRYLVKRTGEKVFLECVQDMDHENMFWYRQDPGLGLRLIYFSYDVKMKEKGDIPEGYSVSREKKERFSLILESASTNQTSMYLCASSLGTGGQEKLFFGSGTQLSVL.

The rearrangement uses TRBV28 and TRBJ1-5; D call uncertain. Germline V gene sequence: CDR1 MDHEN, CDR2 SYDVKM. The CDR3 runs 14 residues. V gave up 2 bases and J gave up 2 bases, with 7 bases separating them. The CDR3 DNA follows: TGTGCCAGCAGTTTACTAGGAGGCAATCAGCCCCAGCATTTT. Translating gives CASSLLGGNQPQHF.

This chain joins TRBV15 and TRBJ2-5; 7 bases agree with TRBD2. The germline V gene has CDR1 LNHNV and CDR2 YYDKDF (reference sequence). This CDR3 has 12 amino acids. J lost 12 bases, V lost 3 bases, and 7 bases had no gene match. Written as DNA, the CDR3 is TGTGCCACCAGCAGGTCGGCGGGAGTCGAGTACTTC. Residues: CATSRSAGVEYF.

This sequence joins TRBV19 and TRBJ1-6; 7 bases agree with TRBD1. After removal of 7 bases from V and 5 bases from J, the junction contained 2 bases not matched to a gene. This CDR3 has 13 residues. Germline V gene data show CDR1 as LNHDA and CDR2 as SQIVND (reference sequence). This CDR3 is CASTGQHNSPLHF. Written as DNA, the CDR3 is TGTGCCAGTACGGGACAGCATAATTCACCCCTCCACTTT.

The CDR3 DNA sequence: TGTGCCAGCAGCTTTTACCCCGGACAGTCGGTCGCTGAAGCTTTCTTT. As protein: CASSFYPGQSVAEAFF. This rearrangement joins TRBV5-5 to TRBJ1-1, with D tentatively TRBD1 (6 bases). Trimming cost V 2 bases and J 6 bases, with 20 bases left between them. Germline V gene sequence: CDR1 SGHKS, CDR2 YYEKEE (reference sequence). This CDR3 region has 16 residues.

CDR3 region: CASSQEDRYGTQYF. The CDR3 DNA sequence: TGTGCCAGCAGCCAAGAGGACAGGTACGGGACCCAGTACTTC. The rearrangement uses TRBV4-2 and TRBJ2-5; 7 nucleotides line up with TRBD1. V lost 0 bases, J lost 7 bases, and 5 bases stayed unmatched. The germline gives CDR1 LGHNA, CDR2 YNFKEQ. The CDR3 contains 14 residues.

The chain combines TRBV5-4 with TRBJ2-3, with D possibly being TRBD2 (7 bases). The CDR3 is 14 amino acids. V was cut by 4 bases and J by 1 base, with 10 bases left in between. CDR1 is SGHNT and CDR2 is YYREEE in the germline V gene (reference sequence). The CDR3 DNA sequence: TGTGCCAGCAGCGGGGGGGGGCGCACAGATACGCAGTATTTT. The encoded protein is CASSGGGRTDTQYF.

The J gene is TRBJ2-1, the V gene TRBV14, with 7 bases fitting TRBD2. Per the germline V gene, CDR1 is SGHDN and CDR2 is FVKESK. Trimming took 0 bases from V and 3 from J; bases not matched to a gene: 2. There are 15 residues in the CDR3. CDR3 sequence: CASSQELADYNEQFF. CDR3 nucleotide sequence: TGTGCCAGCAGCCAAGAGCTAGCGGACTACAATGAGCAGTTCTTC.

Written as DNA, the CDR3 is TGTGCCAGCAGGGGAGTAGCGGGGGCGAACTACGAGCAGTACTTC. Its protein is CASRGVAGANYEQYF. This chain uses TRBV2 with TRBJ2-7, with 9 bases that match TRBD2. The CDR3 contains 15 residues. J was trimmed by 3 bases and V by 6 bases; bases with no gene match: 9. Looked up from germline, CDR1 is SNHLY and CDR2 is FYNNEI.